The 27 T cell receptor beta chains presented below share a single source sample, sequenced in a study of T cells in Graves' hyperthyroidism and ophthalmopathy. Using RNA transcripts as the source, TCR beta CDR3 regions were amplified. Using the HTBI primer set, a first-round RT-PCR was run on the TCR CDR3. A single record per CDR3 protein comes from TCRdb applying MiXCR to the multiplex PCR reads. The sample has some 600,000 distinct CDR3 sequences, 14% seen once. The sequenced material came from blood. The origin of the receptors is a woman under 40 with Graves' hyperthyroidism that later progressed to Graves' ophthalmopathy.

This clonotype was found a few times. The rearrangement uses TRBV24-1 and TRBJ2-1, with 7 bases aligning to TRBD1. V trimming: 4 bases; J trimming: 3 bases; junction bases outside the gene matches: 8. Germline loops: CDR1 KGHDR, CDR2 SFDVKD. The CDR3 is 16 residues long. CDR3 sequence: CATSDLTGAGYNEQFF. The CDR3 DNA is TGTGCCACCAGTGACCTTACAGGGGCGGGCTACAATGAGCAGTTCTTC.

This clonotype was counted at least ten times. This CDR3 is CASSPNRGKNGNTIYF. The CDR3 region has the DNA TGTGCCAGCTCACCAAACAGGGGCAAGAATGGAAACACCATATATTTT. This chain joins TRBV18 and TRBJ1-3; the match to TRBD1 covers 7 bases. The CDR3 is made up of 16 amino acids. J gave up 3 bases and V 2 bases, and 7 bases lay outside the gene matches. CDR1 KGHSH and CDR2 LQKENI come from the germline V gene.

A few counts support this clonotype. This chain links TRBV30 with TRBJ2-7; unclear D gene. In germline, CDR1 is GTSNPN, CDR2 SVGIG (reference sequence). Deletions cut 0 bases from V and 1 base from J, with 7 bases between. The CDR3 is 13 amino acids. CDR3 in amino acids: CAWSVVGSYEQYF. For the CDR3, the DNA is TGTGCCTGGAGTGTAGTAGGATCCTACGAGCAGTACTTC.

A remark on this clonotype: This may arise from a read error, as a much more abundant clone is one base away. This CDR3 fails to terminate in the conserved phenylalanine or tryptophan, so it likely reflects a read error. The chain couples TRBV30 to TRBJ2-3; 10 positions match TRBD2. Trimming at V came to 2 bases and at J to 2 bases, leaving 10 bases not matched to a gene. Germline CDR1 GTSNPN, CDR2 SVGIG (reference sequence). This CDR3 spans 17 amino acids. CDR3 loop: CAWSSPSGLAHTDTQYS. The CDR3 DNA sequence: TGTGCCTGGAGTTCCCCATCGGGACTAGCGCACACAGATACGCAGTATTCT.

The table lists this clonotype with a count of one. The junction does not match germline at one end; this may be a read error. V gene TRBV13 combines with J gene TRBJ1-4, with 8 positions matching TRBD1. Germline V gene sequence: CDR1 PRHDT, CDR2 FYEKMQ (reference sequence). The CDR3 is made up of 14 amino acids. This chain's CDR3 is CASSPWDRREKLSF. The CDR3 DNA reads TGTGCCAGCAGCCCCTGGGACAGGCGGGAAAAACTGTCTTTT. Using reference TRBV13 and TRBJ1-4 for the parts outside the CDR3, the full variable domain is AAGVIQSPRHLIKEKRETATLKCYPIPRHDTVYWYQQGPGQDPQFLISFYEKMQSDKGSIPDRFSAQQFSDYHSELNMSSLELGDSALYFCASSPWDRREKLSFGSGTQLSVL.

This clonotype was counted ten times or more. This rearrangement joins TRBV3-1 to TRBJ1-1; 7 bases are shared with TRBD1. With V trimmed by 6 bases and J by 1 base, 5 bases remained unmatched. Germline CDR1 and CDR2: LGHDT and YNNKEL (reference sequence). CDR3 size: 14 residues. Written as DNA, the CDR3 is TGTGCCAGCAGACACGGGACAGCGAACACTGAAGCTTTCTTT. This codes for CASRHGTANTEAFF.

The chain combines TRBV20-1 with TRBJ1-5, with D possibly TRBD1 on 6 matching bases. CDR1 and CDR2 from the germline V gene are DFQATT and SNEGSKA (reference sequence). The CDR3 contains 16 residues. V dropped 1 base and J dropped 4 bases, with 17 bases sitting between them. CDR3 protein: CSARAPRTDGNQPQHF. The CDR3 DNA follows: TGCAGTGCTAGAGCCCCGCGGACAGATGGTAATCAGCCCCAGCATTTT.

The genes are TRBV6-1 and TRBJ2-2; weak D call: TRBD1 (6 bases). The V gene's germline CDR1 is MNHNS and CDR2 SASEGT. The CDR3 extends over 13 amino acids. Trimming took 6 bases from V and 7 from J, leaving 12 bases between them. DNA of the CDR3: TGTGCCAGCAGCCGGGGACAATACGGGGAGCTGTTTTTT. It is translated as CASSRGQYGELFF.

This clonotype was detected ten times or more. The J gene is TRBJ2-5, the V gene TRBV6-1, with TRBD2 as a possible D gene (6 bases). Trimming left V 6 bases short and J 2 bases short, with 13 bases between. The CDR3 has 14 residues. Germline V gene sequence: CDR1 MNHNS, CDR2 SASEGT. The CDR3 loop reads CASRKRAFQETQYF. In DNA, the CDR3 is TGTGCCAGCAGGAAGCGGGCCTTTCAAGAGACCCAGTACTTC.

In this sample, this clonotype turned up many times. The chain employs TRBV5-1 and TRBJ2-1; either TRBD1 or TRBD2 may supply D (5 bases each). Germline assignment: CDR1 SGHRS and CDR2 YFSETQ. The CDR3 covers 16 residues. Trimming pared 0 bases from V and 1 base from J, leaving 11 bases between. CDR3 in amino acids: CASSLDPGTSYNEQFF. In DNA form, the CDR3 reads TGCGCCAGCAGCTTGGATCCCGGGACGTCCTACAATGAGCAGTTCTTC.

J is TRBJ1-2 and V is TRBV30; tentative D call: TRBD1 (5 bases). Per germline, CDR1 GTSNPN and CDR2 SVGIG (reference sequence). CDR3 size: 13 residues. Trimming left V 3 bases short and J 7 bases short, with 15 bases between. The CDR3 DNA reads TGTGCCTGGAGCGTACAGGTCGCGGGTGGCTACACCTTC. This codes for CAWSVQVAGGYTF. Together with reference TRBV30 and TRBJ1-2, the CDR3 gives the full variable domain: SQTIHQWPATLVQPVGSPLSLECTVEGTSNPNLYWYRQAAGRGLQLLFYSVGIGQISSEVPQNLSASRPQDRQFILSSKKLLLSDSGFYLCAWSVQVAGGYTFGSGTRLTVV.

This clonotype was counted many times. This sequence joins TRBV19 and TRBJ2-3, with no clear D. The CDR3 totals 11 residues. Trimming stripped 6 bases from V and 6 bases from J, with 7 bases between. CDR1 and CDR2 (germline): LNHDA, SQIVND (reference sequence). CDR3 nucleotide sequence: TGTGCCAGTAGGGGATTCGATACGCAGTATTTT. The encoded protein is CASRGFDTQYF.

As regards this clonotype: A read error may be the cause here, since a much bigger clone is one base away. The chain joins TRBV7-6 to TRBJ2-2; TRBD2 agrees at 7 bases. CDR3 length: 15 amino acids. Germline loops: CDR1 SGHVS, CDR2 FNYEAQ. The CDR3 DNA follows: TGTGCCAGCACCTCAGGACTAGGCAACACCGGGGAGCCGTTTTTT. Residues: CASTSGLGNTGEPFF.

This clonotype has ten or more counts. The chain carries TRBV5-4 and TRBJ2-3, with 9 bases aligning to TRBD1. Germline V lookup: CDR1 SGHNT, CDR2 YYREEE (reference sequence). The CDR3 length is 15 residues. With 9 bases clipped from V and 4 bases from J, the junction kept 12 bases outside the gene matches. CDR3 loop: CANSQTGGSADTQYF. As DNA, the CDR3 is TGTGCCAACTCTCAAACAGGGGGCTCGGCAGATACGCAGTATTTT.

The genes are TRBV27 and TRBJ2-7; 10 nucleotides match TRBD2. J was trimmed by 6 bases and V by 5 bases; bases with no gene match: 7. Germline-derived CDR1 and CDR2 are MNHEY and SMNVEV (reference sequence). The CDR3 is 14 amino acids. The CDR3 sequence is CASSASGRLSEQYF. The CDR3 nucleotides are TGTGCCAGCAGTGCTAGCGGGAGATTAAGCGAGCAGTACTTC.

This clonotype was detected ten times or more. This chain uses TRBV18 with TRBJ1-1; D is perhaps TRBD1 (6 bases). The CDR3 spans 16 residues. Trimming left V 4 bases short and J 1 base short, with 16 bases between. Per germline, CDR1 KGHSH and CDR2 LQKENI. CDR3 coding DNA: TGTGCCAGCTCACGCAACTTACAGGGTTCGAACACTGAAGCTTTCTTT. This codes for CASSRNLQGSNTEAFF.

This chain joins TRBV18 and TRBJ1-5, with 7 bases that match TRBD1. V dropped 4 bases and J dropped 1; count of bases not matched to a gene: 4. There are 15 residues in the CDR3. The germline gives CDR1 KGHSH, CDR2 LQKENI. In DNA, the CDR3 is TGTGCCAGCTCACGAACGACAGGGAGCAATCAGCCCCAGCATTTT. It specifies CASSRTTGSNQPQHF.

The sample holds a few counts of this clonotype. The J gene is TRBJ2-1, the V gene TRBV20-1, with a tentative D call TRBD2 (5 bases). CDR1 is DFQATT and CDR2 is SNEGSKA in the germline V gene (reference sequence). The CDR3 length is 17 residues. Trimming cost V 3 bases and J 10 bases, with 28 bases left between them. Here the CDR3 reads CSASLWASRPVGKEQFF. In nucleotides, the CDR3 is TGCAGTGCTAGTTTGTGGGCTAGCAGGCCTGTGGGTAAGGAGCAGTTCTTC.

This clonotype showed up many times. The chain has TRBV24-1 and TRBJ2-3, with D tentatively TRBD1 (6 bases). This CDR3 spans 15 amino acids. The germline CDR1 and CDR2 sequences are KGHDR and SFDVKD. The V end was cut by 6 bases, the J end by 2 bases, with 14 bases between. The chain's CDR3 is CATSWTDQPTDTQYF. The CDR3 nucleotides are TGTGCCACCAGTTGGACAGACCAACCCACAGATACGCAGTATTTT.

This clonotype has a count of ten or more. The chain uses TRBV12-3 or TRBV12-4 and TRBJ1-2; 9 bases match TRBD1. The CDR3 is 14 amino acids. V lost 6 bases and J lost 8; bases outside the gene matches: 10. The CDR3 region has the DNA TGTGCCAGCAGAATTCACGGGACAGGGAGGGGCTACACCTTC. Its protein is CASRIHGTGRGYTF.

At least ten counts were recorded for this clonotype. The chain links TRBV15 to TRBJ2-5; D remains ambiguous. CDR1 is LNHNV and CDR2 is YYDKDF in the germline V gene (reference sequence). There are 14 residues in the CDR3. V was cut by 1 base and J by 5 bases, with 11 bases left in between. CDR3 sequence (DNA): TGTGCCACCAGCAGAGGGGTCGCTGGGGAGACCCAGTACTTC. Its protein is CATSRGVAGETQYF.

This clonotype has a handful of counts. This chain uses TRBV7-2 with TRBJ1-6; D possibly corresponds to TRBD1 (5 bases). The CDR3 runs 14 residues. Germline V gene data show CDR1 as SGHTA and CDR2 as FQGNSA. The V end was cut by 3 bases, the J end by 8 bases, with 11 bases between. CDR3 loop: CASSFSSGDSPLHF. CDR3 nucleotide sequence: TGTGCCAGCAGCTTTTCATCGGGGGATTCACCCCTCCACTTT.

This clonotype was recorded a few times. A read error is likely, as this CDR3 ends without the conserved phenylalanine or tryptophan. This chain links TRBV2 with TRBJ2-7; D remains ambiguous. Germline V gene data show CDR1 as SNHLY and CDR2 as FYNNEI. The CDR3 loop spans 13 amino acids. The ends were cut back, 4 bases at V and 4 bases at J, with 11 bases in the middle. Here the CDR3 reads CASSVAAFYEQYL. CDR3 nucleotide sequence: TGTGCCAGCAGTGTAGCTGCGTTTTACGAGCAGTACCTC.

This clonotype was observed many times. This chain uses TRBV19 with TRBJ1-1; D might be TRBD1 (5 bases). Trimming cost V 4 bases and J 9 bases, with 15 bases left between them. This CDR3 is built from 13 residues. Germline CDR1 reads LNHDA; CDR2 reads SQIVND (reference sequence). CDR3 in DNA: TGTGCCAGTAGTACCGACAGCGAACTTAAAGCTTTCTTT. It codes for CASSTDSELKAFF.

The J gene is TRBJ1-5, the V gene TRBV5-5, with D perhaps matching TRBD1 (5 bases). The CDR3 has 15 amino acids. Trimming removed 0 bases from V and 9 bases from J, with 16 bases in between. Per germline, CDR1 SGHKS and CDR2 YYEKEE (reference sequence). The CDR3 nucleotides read TGTGCCAGCAGCTTGGAACGAGGGGATCAACCGCCCCAGCATTTT. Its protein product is CASSLERGDQPPQHF.

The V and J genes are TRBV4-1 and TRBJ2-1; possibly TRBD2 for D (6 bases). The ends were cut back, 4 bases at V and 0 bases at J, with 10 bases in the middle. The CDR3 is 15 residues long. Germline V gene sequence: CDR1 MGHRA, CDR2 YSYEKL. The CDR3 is CASSPGGFSYNEQFF. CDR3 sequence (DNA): TGCGCCAGCAGCCCCGGAGGGTTCTCCTACAATGAGCAGTTCTTC.

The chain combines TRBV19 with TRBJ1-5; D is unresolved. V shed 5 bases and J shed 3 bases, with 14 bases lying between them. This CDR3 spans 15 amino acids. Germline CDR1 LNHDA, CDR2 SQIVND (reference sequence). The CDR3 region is CASSPLTGLNQPQHF. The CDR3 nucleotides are TGTGCCAGTAGTCCCCTCACCGGGCTCAATCAGCCCCAGCATTTT.